These T cell receptor beta chains were read from a single sample in a study of CD8+ T cells in alopecia areata. The data were produced by immunoSEQ multiplex PCR, yet TCRdb's version contains in-frame clones alone and is incomplete. The data show roughly 120,000 clones, 56% seen once. The source was CD4+ T cells sorted from blood, collected at week 24, from a patient treated with tofacitinib. All receptors come from a human donor with alopecia areata. Both conserved end residues are part of each CDR3. D genes are given only for firm matches. The size field is filled for only some rows; it gives once, few, many or a size class.

clone_size: NA
j_call: TRBJ1-5
v_call: TRBV7-2
d_call: NA
cdr3_length: 15
cdr3_aa: CASSLDQGMGQPQHF
cdr3_nt: TGTGCCAGCAGCTTAGACCAGGGGATGGGCCAGCCCCAGCATTTT

clone_size: NA
j_call: TRBJ2-2
v_call: TRBV30
d_call: NA
cdr3_length: 13
cdr3_aa: CAWVHTNTGELFF
cdr3_nt: TGTGCCTGGGTACATACGAACACCGGGGAGCTGTTTTTT

clone_size: NA
j_call: TRBJ1-2
v_call: TRBV29-1
d_call: NA
cdr3_length: 11
cdr3_aa: CSAGVGYGYTF
cdr3_nt: TGCAGCGCAGGGGTGGGCTATGGCTACACCTTC

clone_size: NA
j_call: TRBJ2-3
v_call: TRBV15
d_call: NA
cdr3_length: 15
cdr3_aa: CATSKGHPNTDTQYF
cdr3_nt: TGTGCCACCAGCAAGGGACACCCTAACACAGATACGCAGTATTTT

clone_size: few
j_call: TRBJ1-1
v_call: TRBV5-1
d_call: NA
cdr3_length: 14
cdr3_aa: CASSRALGDTEAFF
cdr3_nt: TGCGCCAGCAGCCGCGCATTAGGGGATACTGAAGCTTTCTTT

clone_size: NA
j_call: TRBJ1-4
v_call: TRBV29-1
d_call: NA
cdr3_length: 13
cdr3_aa: CSVGDVPNEKLFF
cdr3_nt: TGCAGCGTGGGGGACGTTCCTAATGAAAAACTGTTTTTT

clone_size: NA
j_call: TRBJ1-2
v_call: TRBV4-1
d_call: TRBD1
cdr3_length: 15
cdr3_aa: CASSQERGRNYGYTF
cdr3_nt: TGCGCCAGCAGCCAAGAAAGGGGGCGGAACTATGGCTACACCTTC

clone_size: NA
j_call: TRBJ1-5
v_call: TRBV30
d_call: NA
cdr3_length: 13
cdr3_aa: CAWTNRSNQPQHF
cdr3_nt: TGTGCCTGGACTAACCGTAGCAATCAGCCCCAGCATTTT

clone_size: NA
j_call: TRBJ1-2
v_call: TRBV30
d_call: NA
cdr3_length: 13
cdr3_aa: CAWSSSSYYGYTF
cdr3_nt: TGTGCCTGGAGTTCAAGCTCGTACTATGGCTACACCTTC

clone_size: few
j_call: TRBJ2-1
v_call: TRBV5-1
d_call: TRBD1
cdr3_length: 15
cdr3_aa: CASSLSGQGFNEQFF
cdr3_nt: TGCGCCAGCAGCTTGTCGGGACAGGGCTTCAATGAGCAGTTCTTC

clone_size: few
j_call: TRBJ2-2
v_call: TRBV14
d_call: NA
cdr3_length: 14
cdr3_aa: CASSQEIAAGELFF
cdr3_nt: TGTGCCAGCAGCCAGGAAATCGCAGCCGGGGAGCTGTTTTTT

clone_size: NA
j_call: TRBJ1-1
v_call: TRBV7-2
d_call: NA
cdr3_length: 14
cdr3_aa: CASSLGWGDTEAFF
cdr3_nt: TGTGCCAGCAGCTTAGGATGGGGAGACACTGAAGCTTTCTTT

clone_size: NA
j_call: TRBJ1-1
v_call: TRBV10-3
d_call: NA
cdr3_length: 15
cdr3_aa: CAISWESGVNNEAFF
cdr3_nt: TGTGCCATCAGTTGGGAATCCGGGGTTAATAATGAAGCTTTCTTT

clone_size: NA
j_call: TRBJ2-1
v_call: TRBV5-1
d_call: NA
cdr3_length: 13
cdr3_aa: CASSLPGGYEQFF
cdr3_nt: TGCGCCAGCAGCTTGCCCGGAGGTTATGAGCAGTTCTTC

clone_size: NA
j_call: TRBJ1-2
v_call: TRBV30
d_call: NA
cdr3_length: 14
cdr3_aa: CAWSGAPLVYGYTF
cdr3_nt: TGTGCCTGGAGCGGAGCGCCACTAGTTTATGGCTACACCTTC

clone_size: NA
j_call: TRBJ2-7
v_call: TRBV27
d_call: TRBD2
cdr3_length: 20
cdr3_aa: CASSPPGGWRVAGVPYEQYF
cdr3_nt: TGTGCCAGCAGTCCGCCGGGTGGGTGGCGAGTGGCGGGGGTTCCCTACGAGCAGTACTTC

clone_size: NA
j_call: TRBJ2-1
v_call: TRBV9
d_call: NA
cdr3_length: 14
cdr3_aa: CASSLGLAANEQFF
cdr3_nt: TGTGCCAGCAGCCTTGGCCTAGCTGCAAATGAGCAGTTCTTC

clone_size: few
j_call: TRBJ2-3
v_call: TRBV7-2
d_call: NA
cdr3_length: 14
cdr3_aa: CASSSSRDSDTQYF
cdr3_nt: TGTGCCAGCAGCTCCTCTAGGGATTCAGATACGCAGTATTTT

clone_size: few
j_call: TRBJ1-2
v_call: TRBV7-2
d_call: NA
cdr3_length: 12
cdr3_aa: CASSLAGGAYTF
cdr3_nt: TGTGCCAGCAGCTTAGCAGGAGGAGCCTACACCTTC

clone_size: few
j_call: TRBJ2-5
v_call: TRBV4-3
d_call: NA
cdr3_length: 13
cdr3_aa: CASSQGGRETQYF
cdr3_nt: TGCGCCAGCAGCCAAGGGGGGAGGGAGACCCAGTACTTC

clone_size: NA
j_call: TRBJ2-4
v_call: TRBV2
d_call: NA
cdr3_length: 12
cdr3_aa: CASSERVDIQYF
cdr3_nt: TGTGCCAGCAGTGAAAGAGTGGACATTCAGTACTTC

clone_size: few
j_call: TRBJ2-3
v_call: TRBV15
d_call: NA
cdr3_length: 14
cdr3_aa: CATSRDRGGDTQYF
cdr3_nt: TGTGCCACCAGCAGAGATCGAGGAGGGGATACGCAGTATTTT

clone_size: NA
j_call: TRBJ1-4
v_call: TRBV27
d_call: NA
cdr3_length: 14
cdr3_aa: CASSSGATNEKLFF
cdr3_nt: TGTGCCAGCAGTTCGGGGGCAACTAATGAAAAACTGTTTTTT

clone_size: NA
j_call: TRBJ2-7
v_call: TRBV7-2
d_call: NA
cdr3_length: 16
cdr3_aa: CASSARIGVGTYEQYF
cdr3_nt: TGTGCCAGCAGCGCGAGAATCGGGGTGGGGACCTACGAGCAGTACTTC

clone_size: NA
j_call: TRBJ1-6
v_call: TRBV6-5
d_call: NA
cdr3_length: 12
cdr3_aa: CASSSTGPPLHF
cdr3_nt: TGTGCCAGCAGCTCGACGGGACCACCCCTCCACTTT

clone_size: few
j_call: TRBJ2-2
v_call: TRBV29-1
d_call: TRBD1
cdr3_length: 14
cdr3_aa: CSVGMGQHTGELFF
cdr3_nt: TGCAGCGTTGGTATGGGACAGCACACCGGGGAGCTGTTTTTT

clone_size: few
j_call: TRBJ2-1
v_call: TRBV18
d_call: NA
cdr3_length: 12
cdr3_aa: CASSPQRDEQFF
cdr3_nt: TGTGCCAGCTCACCACAGCGAGATGAGCAGTTCTTC

clone_size: NA
j_call: TRBJ2-5
v_call: TRBV5-6
d_call: NA
cdr3_length: 14
cdr3_aa: CASSLVPMQETQYF
cdr3_nt: TGTGCCAGCAGCTTGGTTCCCATGCAAGAGACCCAGTACTTC

clone_size: few
j_call: TRBJ1-5
v_call: TRBV6-6
d_call: NA
cdr3_length: 15
cdr3_aa: CASTTERYSNQPQHF
cdr3_nt: TGTGCCAGCACCACTGAGAGGTATAGCAATCAGCCCCAGCATTTT

clone_size: NA
j_call: TRBJ1-6
v_call: TRBV7-2
d_call: NA
cdr3_length: 12
cdr3_aa: CASSLTGAPLHF
cdr3_nt: TGTGCCAGCAGCTTGACCGGGGCACCCCTCCACTTT

clone_size: few
j_call: TRBJ2-5
v_call: TRBV18
d_call: NA
cdr3_length: 12
cdr3_aa: CASSLSKETQYF
cdr3_nt: TGTGCCAGCTCACTTTCGAAGGAGACCCAGTACTTC

clone_size: NA
j_call: TRBJ2-1
v_call: TRBV5-6
d_call: NA
cdr3_length: 14
cdr3_aa: CASSLGQARNEQFF
cdr3_nt: TGTGCCAGCAGCTTGGGTCAGGCGAGGAATGAGCAGTTCTTC